A single T cell receptor (beta chain) is shown here with its context. Genes and germline come from the mouse. The read stops 4 residues short of the end of the CDR3; the missing end is completed from the germline J gene. Distinct nucleotide sequences in the sample also encode this CDR3. The record originates from a study of CD8+ T cells in alopecia areata. The CDR3 loop spans 15 amino acids. The germline V gene encodes CDR1 LGHNA and CDR2 YNLKQL (reference sequence). A sort of pooled cutaneous lymph node cells used CD4, CD8alpha, NKG2D, NKG2ACE and other stains. Extracted RNA was reverse transcribed into cDNA, the sequencing template. The table came from immunoSEQ multiplex PCR; TCRdb's copy has only in-frame clones and leaves some out. This sample has approximately 280,000 clones, each found more than once.

The sequence derives from a C3H/HeJ mouse with alopecia areata. Strain MHC haplotype: H2-k. Sequenced material: CD4+ T cells sorted from a lymph node. The V and J genes are TRBV5 and TRBJ2-5, with 8 bases identical to TRBD1. The sequenced CDR3 bases are TGTGCCAGCAGCCAAGACGGCGACAGGGGTGAC. As protein: CASSQDGDRGD. The whole CDR3 protein is CASSQDGDRGDTQYF.